The clone carrying this TCR beta chain was counted once. The data were obtained in a study of T cell changes during pregnancy in multiple sclerosis. TCRdb keeps only in-frame clones here, not all; method: immunoSEQ multiplex PCR. The table has approximately 30,000 clones, 88% seen once. The material sequenced was CD8+ T cells from peripheral blood mononuclear cells, taken in the second trimester of pregnancy. The TCR comes from a female donor with multiple sclerosis, enrolled in a pregnancy study.

CDR3 sequence: CASSDGSGGDTDTQYF. CDR3 in DNA: TGTGCCAGCAGTGATGGGAGCGGGGGGGACACAGATACGCAGTATTTT. The chain joins TRBV6-4 to TRBJ2-3; the match to TRBD2 covers 10 bases. After removal of 3 bases from V and 2 bases from J, the junction contained 5 bases not matched to a gene. The CDR3 covers 16 residues. In germline, CDR1 is MRHNA, CDR2 SNTAGT.